These T cell receptor beta chains were read from a single sample in a study of regulatory T cells in long-lasting Graves disease. Each CDR3 protein gets one entry after TCRdb re-called the multiplex PCR reads with MiXCR. This table has 420,000 or so distinct CDR3 sequences, about a sixth appearing once. These data were also filed under a second study, of T cells in Graves' hyperthyroidism and ophthalmopathy.

Specimen: peripheral blood mononuclear cells (PBMCs), collected at new diagnosis, from a patient treated with antithyroid drugs. Source of these receptors: a woman aged 18-29 years with Graves disease. Each CDR3 is given with its conserved first and last residue. D genes are given only for firm matches. The size field is filled for only some rows; it gives once, few, many or a size class.

j_call v_call clone_size d_call cdr3_nt cdr3_aa
TRBJ1-4 TRBV6-1 few . TGTGCCAGCAGAACCGGAGGGACTAATGAAAAACTGTTTTTT CASRTGGTNEKLFF
TRBJ2-7 TRBV11-2 . . TGTGCCAGCAGCTTGGTGGAAACAGCCTACGAGCAGTACTTC CASSLVETAYEQYF
TRBJ2-2 TRBV15 few . TGTGCCACCAGCAGATCAACCGGGGAGCTGTTTTTT CATSRSTGELFF
TRBJ2-7 TRBV5-1 . TRBD2 TGCGCCAGCAGCCAAGAAGCGGGAGGGATGCGCGAGCAGTACTTC CASSQEAGGMREQYF
TRBJ2-4 TRBV5-1 once TRBD2 TGCGCCAGCAGCTGGACACCGGGACTAGCGGGAGTTGTTTCCAAAAACATTCAGTACTTC CASSWTPGLAGVVSKNIQYF
TRBJ2-3 TRBV7-3 few TRBD2 TGTGCCAGCAGCCGCGGGACTAGCGGGTCGTTGGGCACAGATACGCAGTATTTT CASSRGTSGSLGTDTQYF
TRBJ2-1 TRBV5-1 . . TGCGCCAGCAGCTTGGTACTGGGGGGTCGCTCCTCCTACAATGAGCAGTTCTTC CASSLVLGGRSSYNEQFF
TRBJ1-2 TRBV6-1 few . TGTGCCAGCAGCCCTTACTTCGGACAGTCTAACTATGGCTACACCTTC CASSPYFGQSNYGYTF
TRBJ1-5 TRBV28 . . TGTGCCAGCAGTTCCCCTGGACAAAATCAGCCCCAGCATTTT CASSSPGQNQPQHF
TRBJ1-5 TRBV28 many TRBD1 TGTGCCAGCAGTTTAACAACAGGGGTGGGCAATCAGCCCCAGCATTTT CASSLTTGVGNQPQHF
TRBJ1-1 TRBV3-1 many TRBD1 TGTGCCAGCAGCCAGGGTTACAGGGGAGGGGAAGCTTTCTTT CASSQGYRGGEAFF
TRBJ1-5 TRBV27 few TRBD1 TGTGCCAGCAGTAAGGACAGGGCGAGGCCCCAGCATTTT CASSKDRARPQHF
TRBJ2-7 TRBV6-2/TRBV6-3 many . TGTGCCAGCGGCTCGACGGAAGACTACGAGCAGTACTTC CASGSTEDYEQYF
TRBJ1-1 TRBV12-3/TRBV12-4 many . TGTGCCAGCAGTTTAAATCGGGGCACTGAAGCTTTCTTT CASSLNRGTEAFF
TRBJ2-3 TRBV28 . . TGTGTCAGCAGTGGACCGGGACAAGGCACAGATACGCAGTATTTT CVSSGPGQGTDTQYF
TRBJ2-4 TRBV20-1 . . TGCAGTGCTAGAGATTGGACGGAGGCCAAAAACATTCAGTACTTC CSARDWTEAKNIQYF
TRBJ2-1 TRBV11-2 many TRBD2 TGTGCCAGCAGCTTAAGGGCCCTAGCGGGTACTACCTACAATGAGCAGTTCTTC CASSLRALAGTTYNEQFF
TRBJ2-7 TRBV15 . . TGTGCCACCAGCAGAGATACTAGCAGCGAGCAGTACTTC CATSRDTSSEQYF
TRBJ2-2 TRBV12-3/TRBV12-4 . . TGTGCCAGCAGTTTCGGACGCTCCACCGGGGAGCTGTTTTTT CASSFGRSTGELFF
TRBJ1-5 TRBV28 . TRBD1 TGTGCCAGCAGTCGAAGACAGGGGGGGGGGCAGCCCCAGCATTTT CASSRRQGGGQPQHF
TRBJ2-3 TRBV10-1 many TRBD1 TGCGCCAGCAGTCAACAGGGGTGGGCAGATACGCAGTATTTT CASSQQGWADTQYF
TRBJ2-7 TRBV7-9 . . TGTGCCAGCAGCTTAGGAGGGGTAGAAGGCTACGAGCAGTACTTC CASSLGGVEGYEQYF
TRBJ1-1 TRBV18 few TRBD1 TGTGCCAGCTCACTGGGACAGGGGGCTTTGAACACTGAAGCTTTCTTT CASSLGQGALNTEAFF
TRBJ1-1 TRBV20-1 many TRBD1 TGCAGTGCCCACACGGGAAGGGGGCTTTTCAAAGCTTTCTTT CSAHTGRGLFKAFF
TRBJ2-1 TRBV20-1 many . TGCAGTGCTAGGGACCCGGATTACAATGAGCAGTTCTTC CSARDPDYNEQFF
TRBJ1-2 TRBV6-2/TRBV6-3 many TRBD1 TGTGCCAGCAGGGGACAGGGACGGAGCTATGGCTACACCTTC CASRGQGRSYGYTF
TRBJ2-2 TRBV6-1 . TRBD2 TGTGCCAGCAGTGCCTTAGCGGGAGGGGGCGGGGAGCTGTTTTTT CASSALAGGGGELFF
TRBJ1-2 TRBV20-1 . . TGCAGTGCTAGAGATAATGTGGGGGTCTATGGCTACACCTTC CSARDNVGVYGYTF
TRBJ1-6 TRBV20-1 few TRBD1 TGCAGTGCTAGAGAGGCGGGGCGACAGGGCGGGAATTCACCCCTCCACTTT CSAREAGRQGGNSPLHF
TRBJ1-1 TRBV11-2 . . TGTGCCAGCAGCCCTTTCGGGGGATGGGGTACTGAAGCTTTCTTT CASSPFGGWGTEAFF
TRBJ2-1 TRBV28 many TRBD1 TGTGCCAGCAGTCCAAAGGGACAGGGAAACTACAATGAGCAGTTCTTC CASSPKGQGNYNEQFF
TRBJ1-3 TRBV7-9 . . TGTGCCAGCAGCTTCTTCACAGGATCTGGAAACACCATATATTTT CASSFFTGSGNTIYF